This entry concerns a single T cell receptor beta chain. The entry originates in a study of blood T cell repertoires in COVID-19. Study as a whole: Collection of acute and convalescent COVID-19 samples took place in the United States, Italy and Spain. The analysed material was cDNA or gDNA that came from T cells, B-cell-depleted T cells, or PBMCs.

In the source study's methods: Nucleated cell counts were estimated from reference gene primer amplification. The method was immunoSEQ multiplex PCR; TCRdb's version includes in-frame clones alone and lacks a portion of them. That table is the source of V, J and clone size, and D and trimming were worked out from the DNA. The repertoire holds around 220,000 clones, with roughly three quarters as singletons. Germline V gene sequence: CDR1 SGHAT, CDR2 FQNNGV. Trimming left V 2 bases short and J 5 bases short, with 15 bases between. CDR3 length: 16 residues. The chain recombines TRBV11-2 with TRBJ2-2; the D gene is possibly TRBD2 (5 bases). The sequenced material came from peripheral blood. The clonotype was recovered from a woman in her 40s with active or convalescent COVID-19. The CDR3 here is CASSLNPGRGTGELFF. The CDR3 bases are TGTGCCAGCAGCTTAAATCCGGGTCGGGGAACCGGGGAGCTGTTTTTT.